This TCR beta chain originates from a study of identical twins' blood T cells. Study at large: Roughly 6 alpha and about 6 beta libraries together yielded some 50 million reads.

The germline gives CDR1 DFQATT, CDR2 SNEGSKA (reference sequence). This CDR3 spans 14 amino acids. V lost 5 bases to trimming and J lost 6 bases; unmatched junction nucleotides: 13. Likely shared infections and vaccines: all three twin pairs were reared together. From the 5' RACE reads, TCRdb called clonotypes with MiXCR, one entry per CDR3 protein. There are fewer than 450,000 distinct CDR3 sequences in the sample; about 28% occur only once, and 6.1% lies in the top ten. Sequencing input: PBMCs. The TCR was taken from a woman between 18 and 50 years old in good health. V and J are TRBV20-1 and TRBJ2-7; 7 positions agree with TRBD1. CDR3 bases: TGCAGTGCTCAGGTACCGGGACAGACGCCCGAGCAGTACTTC. It yields the protein CSAQVPGQTPEQYF.